This TCR beta chain emerged from a study of cytomegalovirus exposure and HLA in healthy donors. The CDR3 contains 16 residues. Germline V gene sequence: CDR1 SGHRS, CDR2 YFSETQ. V dropped 4 bases and J dropped 5 bases, with 19 bases sitting between them. PCR involved 60 Vbeta and 13 Jbeta primers. TCRdb's copy holds only in-frame clones and misses some; the assay was immunoSEQ multiplex PCR. Of approximately 140,000 clones listed, 70% to 80% are singletons. The sequence came from a human donor in good health. The rearrangement joins TRBV5-1 to TRBJ2-1; D is possibly TRBD2 (6 bases). The source material was PBMCs. CDR3 bases: TGCGCCAGCAGCGCCCTGGTTGCGGGAAACCACAATGAGCAGTTCTTC. It encodes CASSALVAGNHNEQFF.